This T cell receptor beta chain was recorded in a study of cytomegalovirus exposure and HLA in healthy donors. As for the study in general: Genotyping showed roughly 77% of 398 donors falling in the Caucasian-associated ancestry cluster.

As regards this clone: Its antigen is unknown. The sample carries other DNA sequences with the same CDR3.

Use of 60 Vbeta and 13 Jbeta primers characterized the PCR. Method: immunoSEQ multiplex PCR; TCRdb's copy keeps in-frame clones and lacks some. This sample has 150,000 to 200,000 clones, with 75% to 80% found just once. V shed 3 bases, J shed 0 bases, and the junction held 5 bases outside the gene matches. CDR1 and CDR2 from the germline V gene are SGHDT and YYEEEE. This CDR3 region has 15 residues. General study results and limits: Three CMV-associated chains proved CMV antigen-specific in vitro. TCR beta chain V- and J-gene trimming was linked, in a later analysis, to a missense variant in DCLRE1C.

The chain is built from TRBV5-6 and TRBJ1-1; 7 nucleotides align to TRBD1. The receptor was derived from a man aged 50 to 59 in good health and CMV-seropositive. Input material: PBMCs. CDR3: CASSSPGQMNTEAFF. Written as DNA, the CDR3 is TGTGCCAGCAGCTCCCCGGGACAGATGAACACTGAAGCTTTCTTT.